These 32 T cell receptor beta chains were all obtained from the same sample, sequenced in a study of T cells after yellow fever vaccination. TCRdb reprocessed the 5' RACE reads with MiXCR, giving one entry per CDR3 protein. This sample has hundreds of thousands of distinct CDR3 sequences, with about 17% found just once. The sample in question was PBMCs, obtained before the yellow fever booster vaccination. The receptors originated from a man aged 18 to 30 who received the YFV17D yellow fever vaccine.

This clonotype was picked up a small number of times. The V call is TRBV6-2 or TRBV6-3, the J call TRBJ2-7; D is uncertain. V was pared by 2 bases and J by 3 bases, with 11 bases between. CDR3 length: 14 residues. Germline V gene lookup returns CDR1 MNHEY and CDR2 SVGEGT. The CDR3 sequence: CASSYGQSFYEQYV. CDR3 bases: TGTGCCAGCAGTTACGGGCAGTCCTTCTACGAGCAGTACGTC.

In this sample, this clonotype turned up a few times. The rearrangement joins TRBV7-9 to TRBJ2-5; TRBD2 matches 8 bases. J lost 5 bases, V lost 3 bases, and 2 bases had no gene match. The CDR3 has 13 residues. Germline assignment: CDR1 SEHNR and CDR2 FQNEAQ (reference sequence). CDR3 bases: TGTGCCAGCAGCTTTAGCGGGGCTGAGACCCAGTACTTC. It codes for CASSFSGAETQYF.

This chain joins TRBV12-3 or TRBV12-4 and TRBJ2-1; D is unclear. The CDR3 is made up of 10 amino acids. V gave up 6 bases and J gave up 7 bases, with 4 bases separating them. In DNA form, the CDR3 reads TGTGCCAGCAGCACGAATGAGCAGTTCTTC. This codes for CASSTNEQFF.

The chain is built from TRBV12-3 or TRBV12-4 and TRBJ2-3; 9 bases align to TRBD2. V dropped 2 bases and J dropped 2; count of bases not matched to a gene: 8. This CDR3 has 17 amino acids. DNA for the CDR3: TGTGCCAGCAGTTTAACGAGAAGCGGGGGGTACACAGATACGCAGTATTTT. It yields the protein CASSLTRSGGYTDTQYF.

The gene calls are TRBV6-1 and TRBJ2-2; maybe TRBD1 (5 bases). In germline, CDR1 is MNHNS, CDR2 SASEGT. CDR3 length equals 15 residues. V shed 2 bases and J shed 7 bases, with 14 bases lying between them. CDR3 DNA sequence: TGTGCCAGCAGTGAAATGGGGCAGGGCGGCGGGGAGCTGTTTTTT. As protein: CASSEMGQGGGELFF.

The chain carries TRBV20-1 and TRBJ1-5, with D unresolved. Trimming removed 3 bases from V and 1 base from J, with 10 bases in between. In germline, CDR1 is DFQATT, CDR2 SNEGSKA (reference sequence). CDR3 length: 14 amino acids. CDR3 nucleotides: TGCAGTGCTAGGACGCCAGCAAGCAATCAGCCCCAGCATTTT. Protein: CSARTPASNQPQHF.

This clonotype has more than one count but fewer than ten. The CDR3 DNA reads TGTGCCAGCAGCCCGACTCGACAGGGACTTAATTCACCCCTCCACTTT. Translated, it gives CASSPTRQGLNSPLHF. This chain uses TRBV7-9 with TRBJ1-6; 7 positions agree with TRBD1. CDR1 and CDR2 from the germline V gene are SEHNR and FQNEAQ (reference sequence). After removal of 5 bases from V and 6 bases from J, the junction contained 10 bases not matched to a gene. The CDR3 has 16 residues.

This clonotype has more than one count but fewer than ten. V and J are TRBV6-2 or TRBV6-3 and TRBJ2-3, with a tentative D call TRBD2 (6 bases). CDR1 and CDR2 from the germline V gene are MNHEY and SVGEGT. V lost 7 bases and J lost 2, with 13 bases in between. The length of the CDR3 is 14 residues. The DNA for the CDR3 is TGTGCCAGCAAGGGACTCCGTAACACAGATACGCAGTATTTT. Translation: CASKGLRNTDTQYF.

The CDR3 protein is CASTPPGQGVRNTIYF. In DNA form, the CDR3 reads TGTGCCAGTACCCCTCCGGGACAGGGTGTCAGAAACACCATATATTTT. This rearrangement joins TRBV19 to TRBJ1-3; 9 bases fit TRBD1. CDR3 length equals 16 residues. V lost 7 bases, J lost 5 bases, and 12 bases stayed unmatched. Per the germline V gene, CDR1 is LNHDA and CDR2 is SQIVND (reference sequence).

This clonotype was seen at least ten times. The chain joins TRBV20-1 to TRBJ1-6; no clear D. Germline loops: CDR1 DFQATT, CDR2 SNEGSKA (reference sequence). Trimming pared 1 base from V and 6 bases from J, leaving 10 bases between. This CDR3 has 14 amino acids. DNA of the CDR3: TGCAGTGCTAGAGGGGTTTCATTTAATTCACCCCTCCACTTT. Protein sequence: CSARGVSFNSPLHF.

V gene TRBV5-4 combines with J gene TRBJ2-5; 8 nucleotides match TRBD1. The germline gives CDR1 SGHNT, CDR2 YYREEE (reference sequence). V lost 9 bases to trimming and J lost 5 bases; unmatched junction nucleotides: 9. This CDR3 spans 13 amino acids. CDR3 DNA: TGTGCCACATTCGGACAGGGAGGTGAGACCCAGTACTTC. It translates to CATFGQGGETQYF.

The chain recombines TRBV7-9 with TRBJ1-6, with D unclear. Germline assignment: CDR1 SEHNR and CDR2 FQNEAQ (reference sequence). This CDR3 spans 13 amino acids. The germline V and J ends were trimmed by 1 base and 8 bases, with 6 bases remaining between them. The CDR3 protein is CASSLVPDSPLHF. CDR3 bases: TGTGCCAGCAGCTTAGTCCCGGATTCACCCCTCCACTTT. Full variable domain (rest looked up from reference TRBV7-9 and TRBJ1-6): DTGVSQNPRHKITKRGQNVTFRCDPISEHNRLYWYRQTLGQGPEFLTYFQNEAQLEKSRLLSDRFSAERPKGSFSTLEIQRTEQGDSAMYLCASSLVPDSPLHFGNGTRLTVT.

The chain combines TRBV5-8 with TRBJ2-3; no firm D call. Germline CDR1 SGHTS, CDR2 YDEGEE. The CDR3 length is 12 residues. The V end was cut by 4 bases, the J end by 7 bases, with 10 bases between. CDR3 in DNA: TGTGCCAGCAGCACTGGTAGGCATACGCAGTATTTT. Protein product: CASSTGRHTQYF.

This clonotype was seen more than once but under ten times. The gene calls are TRBV12-3 or TRBV12-4 and TRBJ2-5; 9 positions agree with TRBD1. Trimming removed 7 bases from V and 4 bases from J; junction bases left unmatched: 4. CDR3 size: 13 residues. The CDR3, as DNA: TGTGCCAGCACGACAGGGGGGGGAGAGACCCAGTACTTC. Translation gives CASTTGGGETQYF.

The gene calls are TRBV15 and TRBJ1-2, with TRBD1 identical over 9 bases. The V gene's germline CDR1 is LNHNV and CDR2 YYDKDF (reference sequence). The CDR3 has 15 amino acids. The junction had 3 bases not matched to a gene; V was cut back by 2 bases and J by 2 bases. CDR3 amino acids: CATSRYTGGNYGYTF. The CDR3 DNA reads as TGTGCCACCAGCAGATACACAGGGGGCAACTATGGCTACACCTTC.

The table lists this clonotype with many counts. The rearrangement links TRBV4-1 to TRBJ1-2; 11 bases match TRBD1. This CDR3 region has 15 residues. CDR1 and CDR2 from the germline V gene are MGHRA and YSYEKL. With 8 bases clipped from V and 8 bases from J, the junction kept 13 bases outside the gene matches. This CDR3 is CASHGTGGLARGYTF. Here the CDR3 DNA reads TGCGCCAGCCACGGGACAGGGGGTTTGGCTCGAGGCTACACCTTC.

This clonotype was counted many times. The chain is built from TRBV5-1 and TRBJ2-5; 8 bases are a match to TRBD1. The germline gives CDR1 SGHRS, CDR2 YFSETQ. The CDR3 runs 14 residues. V lost 0 bases to trimming and J lost 4 bases; unmatched junction nucleotides: 2. CDR3 loop: CASSLAGGGETQYF. CDR3 in DNA: TGCGCCAGCAGCTTGGCAGGGGGCGGAGAGACCCAGTACTTC.

The chain employs TRBV6-2 or TRBV6-3 and TRBJ2-7; 8 bases agree with TRBD1. The CDR3 spans 15 residues. Germline-derived CDR1 and CDR2 are MNHEY and SVGEGT. V shed 2 bases and J 2 bases; nucleotides not matched to a gene: 5. CDR3 coding DNA: TGTGCCAGCAGTTACACAGGGGGAAACGCCTACGAGCAGTACGTC. Residues: CASSYTGGNAYEQYV.

This clonotype was seen ten or more times. The V gene is TRBV20-1, the J gene TRBJ1-1; D is possibly TRBD1 (5 bases). The CDR3 has 15 amino acids. Trimming shortened V by 0 bases and J by 3 bases, and 14 bases separated the two germline ends. Germline V CDR1 and CDR2: DFQATT, SNEGSKA (reference sequence). CDR3 DNA: TGCAGTGCTAGAGATCCCTGGAGAGGGGACACTGAAGCTTTCTTT. It codes for CSARDPWRGDTEAFF.

This clonotype was counted many times. The rearrangement joins TRBV20-1 to TRBJ1-6; 10 positions match TRBD1. The V gene end was trimmed by 5 bases and the J gene end by 7 bases; junction bases not matched to a gene: 5. CDR1 is DFQATT and CDR2 is SNEGSKA in the germline V gene (reference sequence). The CDR3 runs 14 residues. CDR3 sequence reads: CSASRQGANSPLHF. In DNA, the CDR3 is TGCAGTGCTTCCCGACAGGGGGCAAATTCACCCCTCCACTTT.

This chain joins TRBV24-1 and TRBJ1-5; no clear D gene. This CDR3 comprises 13 residues. Between the trimmed V and J ends, which lost 9 bases and 2 bases, there was a span of 10 bases. Germline V gene sequence: CDR1 KGHDR, CDR2 SFDVKD. CDR3 loop: CATQSRGNQPQHF. CDR3 DNA: TGTGCCACCCAGTCTAGGGGCAATCAGCCCCAGCATTTT.

This clonotype was counted a few times. The rearrangement joins TRBV25-1 to TRBJ2-1, with TRBD2 matching 13 bases. With V trimmed by 7 bases and J by 1 base, 10 bases remained unmatched. Germline assignment: CDR1 MGHDK and CDR2 SYGVNS. The CDR3 runs 18 residues. CDR3 region: CASTKTSGGHPSYNEQFF. Written as DNA, the CDR3 is TGTGCCAGCACCAAGACTAGCGGGGGGCATCCATCCTACAATGAGCAGTTCTTC. The full variable domain, rest sourced from reference TRBV25-1 and TRBJ2-1, is EADIYQTPRYLVIGTGKKITLECSQTMGHDKMYWYQQDPGMELHLIHYSYGVNSTEKGDLSSESTVSRIRTEHFPLTLESARPSHTSQYLCASTKTSGGHPSYNEQFFGPGTRLTVL.

This clonotype was counted between two and nine times. The chain links TRBV12-3 or TRBV12-4 to TRBJ2-5; 9 bases map to TRBD2. Trimming removed 7 bases from V and 0 bases from J; junction bases left unmatched: 9. The CDR3 runs to 16 residues. CDR3 bases: TGTGCCAGCACCCGGAGCGGGGGGATGGACCAAGAGACCCAGTACTTC. As protein: CASTRSGGMDQETQYF.

The chain uses TRBV20-1 and TRBJ2-7, with D possibly TRBD1 on 5 matching bases. This CDR3 comprises 13 residues. Germline values: CDR1 DFQATT, CDR2 SNEGSKA (reference sequence). V was pared by 1 base and J by 2 bases, with 9 bases between. CDR3 in DNA: TGCAGTGCTAGAGTTACAGGAGCCTACGAGCAGTACTTC. Translating it yields CSARVTGAYEQYF.

This rearrangement joins TRBV5-5 to TRBJ1-2, with 11 bases lining up with TRBD1. The CDR3 loop spans 15 amino acids. Trimming at V came to 4 bases and at J to 8 bases, leaving 10 bases not matched to a gene. Per the germline V gene, CDR1 is SGHKS and CDR2 is YYEKEE (reference sequence). The CDR3 loop reads CASSARGQGAGGYTF. The DNA for the CDR3 is TGTGCCAGCAGCGCCCGAGGACAGGGGGCTGGGGGCTACACCTTC. The whole variable domain, remainder taken from reference TRBV5-5 and TRBJ1-2, is DAGVTQSPTHLIKTRGQQVTLRCSPISGHKSVSWYQQVLGQGPQFIFQYYEKEERGRGNFPDRFSARQFPNYSSELNVNALLLGDSALYLCASSARGQGAGGYTFGSGTRLTVV.

The V call is TRBV7-8, the J call TRBJ1-2, with D hard to call. The CDR3 runs 14 residues. Germline values: CDR1 SGHVS, CDR2 FQNEAQ. The ends were cut back, 1 base at V and 4 bases at J, with 10 bases in the middle. DNA of the CDR3: TGTGCCAGCAGCTTAGGTTTGGTCCTCTATGGCTACACCTTC. This gives the protein CASSLGLVLYGYTF.

This clonotype has just a few counts. The chain has TRBV4-3 and TRBJ2-7; D not resolved. The CDR3 consists of 14 residues. Trimming cost V 1 base and J 3 bases, with 10 bases left between them. CDR1 is LGHNA, CDR2 YSLEER, per germline. CDR3 DNA sequence: TGCGCCAGCAGCCAAGGGATAGCAGGCTACGAGCAGTACGTC. Its translation: CASSQGIAGYEQYV.

This clonotype showed up just a few times. V usage is TRBV29-1 and J usage is TRBJ2-3; D not resolved. Trimming cost V 6 bases and J 6 bases, with 7 bases left between them. Germline CDR1 is SQVTM and CDR2 is ANQGSEA. This CDR3 has 10 amino acids. As DNA, the CDR3 is TGCAGCGTATTCCTTGATACGCAGTATTTT. Translated: CSVFLDTQYF.

The chain carries TRBV10-3 and TRBJ2-5; possibly TRBD1 for D (6 bases). Trimming cost V 3 bases and J 0 bases, with 11 bases left between them. This CDR3 has 15 amino acids. Germline CDR1 ENHRY, CDR2 SYGVKD. Written as DNA, the CDR3 is TGTGCCATCAGTGACAGGGGAAAGTACCAAGAGACCCAGTACTTC. As protein: CAISDRGKYQETQYF.

The chain couples TRBV6-6 to TRBJ2-5; tentative D call: TRBD2 (6 bases). The CDR3 is 16 amino acids. Germline lookup yields CDR1 MNHNY and CDR2 SVGAGI (reference sequence). Trimming cost V 1 base and J 1 base, with 13 bases left between them. The CDR3 loop reads CASSYLAGRVQETQYF. The CDR3 DNA reads TGTGCCAGCAGTTACTTGGCGGGGCGCGTCCAAGAGACCCAGTACTTC.

As regards this clonotype: This clone may be a read error of a much larger clone one base away. The chain is built from TRBV12-3 or TRBV12-4 and TRBJ1-5, with D possibly TRBD1 on 6 matching bases. This CDR3 region has 13 residues. The CDR3: CASRDTGNHPQHF. Written as DNA, the CDR3 is TGTGCCAGCAGAGACACAGGGAATCACCCCCAGCATTTT.

The gene calls are TRBV12-3 or TRBV12-4 and TRBJ1-5; 8 bases match TRBD1. The CDR3 is 15 amino acids. J lost 6 bases, V lost 7 bases, and 11 bases had no gene match. The CDR3 is CASTTPDRAGQPQHF. CDR3 nucleotide sequence: TGTGCCAGCACCACCCCGGACAGGGCAGGTCAGCCCCAGCATTTT.